Shown below are 12 T cell receptor beta chains from a single sample sequenced in a study of multiple sclerosis patients with progressive multifocal leukoencephalopathy. Sequenced by immunoSEQ multiplex PCR; TCRdb stores in-frame clones only, minus some. The sample has roughly 31,000 clones, approximately 89% seen once. The time point is: before natalizumab initiation. Specimen: PBMCs. The receptors originated from a human donor with multiple sclerosis.

The chain uses TRBV19 and TRBJ2-3, with D maybe TRBD1 (6 bases). There are 15 residues in the CDR3. The germline CDR1 and CDR2 sequences are LNHDA and SQIVND (reference sequence). Trimming removed 7 bases from V and 1 base from J, with 15 bases in between. DNA of the CDR3: TGTGCCAGTATGGGAAGGGACATCGGCACAGATACGCAGTATTTT. It specifies CASMGRDIGTDTQYF.

The chain links TRBV5-1 to TRBJ2-2; D gene uncertain. The CDR3 runs 13 residues. The germline V gene encodes CDR1 SGHRS and CDR2 YFSETQ. V shed 5 bases and J shed 4 bases, with 9 bases lying between them. The chain's CDR3 is CASRMETTGELFF. The CDR3 DNA is TGCGCCAGCAGAATGGAGACCACCGGGGAGCTGTTTTTT.

The rearrangement uses TRBV28 and TRBJ1-3, with a weak D call TRBD1 (5 bases). The CDR3 contains 16 residues. Deletions cut 2 bases from V and 3 bases from J, with 14 bases between. Germline V gene sequence: CDR1 MDHEN, CDR2 SYDVKM. DNA for the CDR3: TGTGCCAGCAGTTTACGGAAGGGGTTAGGTGGAAACACCATATATTTT. Protein sequence: CASSLRKGLGGNTIYF.

This clone has just one count. The chain uses TRBV30 and TRBJ1-2; 8 bases fit TRBD1. Trimming took 4 bases from V and 5 from J; bases not matched to a gene: 6. The CDR3 runs to 13 residues. Germline CDR1 reads GTSNPN; CDR2 reads SVGIG (reference sequence). CDR3 protein: CAWMRDRPYGYTF. The CDR3 DNA reads TGTGCCTGGATGCGGGACAGGCCATATGGCTACACCTTC. Together with reference TRBV30 and TRBJ1-2, the CDR3 gives the full variable domain: SQTIHQWPATLVQPVGSPLSLECTVEGTSNPNLYWYRQAAGRGLQLLFYSVGIGQISSEVPQNLSASRPQDRQFILSSKKLLLSDSGFYLCAWMRDRPYGYTFGSGTRLTVV.

The chain employs TRBV5-1 and TRBJ1-2; D is unresolved. V lost 0 bases and J 8 bases, leaving 14 bases between the germline ends. In germline, CDR1 is SGHRS, CDR2 YFSETQ. This CDR3 is 14 amino acids long. CDR3 region: CASSLAGPPWGYTF. DNA for the CDR3: TGCGCCAGCAGCTTGGCGGGTCCACCTTGGGGCTACACCTTC. The whole variable domain, filled in from reference TRBV5-1 and TRBJ1-2, reads KAGVTQTPRYLIKTRGQQVTLSCSPISGHRSVSWYQQTPGQGLQFLFEYFSETQRNKGNFPGRFSGRQFSNSRSEMNVSTLELGDSALYLCASSLAGPPWGYTFGSGTRLTVV.

This clone was counted a single time. The chain combines TRBV5-1 with TRBJ2-5; D uncertain. The CDR3 runs to 13 residues. The V end was cut by 3 bases, the J end by 4 bases, with 10 bases between. In germline, CDR1 is SGHRS, CDR2 YFSETQ. The DNA of the CDR3 is TGCGCCAGCAGCTCGCTTACGGGAGAGACCCAGTACTTC. This encodes CASSSLTGETQYF.

The V gene is TRBV5-4, the J gene TRBJ2-1, with TRBD2 matching 10 bases. The CDR3 sequence is 15 residues long. Per germline, CDR1 SGHNT and CDR2 YYREEE (reference sequence). The V and J ends lost 4 bases and 3 bases, in that order; junction bases with no gene match: 4. CDR3 nucleotide sequence: TGTGCCAGCAGCCCCCGGACTAGCGGCTACAATGAGCAGTTCTTC. Residues: CASSPRTSGYNEQFF.

The V call is TRBV7-6, the J call TRBJ2-5; 12 bases match TRBD1. The J call is uncertain, as TRBJ2-7 better fits the DNA end. The CDR3 is 16 amino acids. Looked up from germline, CDR1 is SGHVS and CDR2 is FNYEAQ. Here the CDR3 reads CASSLVPGQGALEQYF. CDR3 nucleotide sequence: TGTGCCAGCAGCTTAGTTCCGGGACAGGGGGCCCTCGAGCAGTACTTC.

This sequence joins TRBV28 and TRBJ2-5, with 8 bases fitting TRBD1. The closer fit of TRBJ2-7 to the DNA end suggests the J call may be wrong. The CDR3 runs 16 residues. Germline V gene data show CDR1 as MDHEN and CDR2 as SYDVKM. CDR3 in amino acids: CASSRLTGGFTYEQYF. CDR3 coding DNA: TGTGCCAGCAGTCGCCTTACAGGGGGATTCACCTACGAGCAGTACTTC.

This chain joins TRBV5-1 and TRBJ1-4; a possible D gene is TRBD1 (5 bases). V lost 5 bases to trimming and J lost 4 bases, with 18 bases between them. Germline V gene sequence: CDR1 SGHRS, CDR2 YFSETQ. CDR3 length: 16 residues. CDR3 DNA: TGCGCCAGCAGTGCGACAGTTTCCGGTAATAATGAAAAACTGTTTTTT. It encodes CASSATVSGNNEKLFF.

The chain combines TRBV9 with TRBJ1-3; 7 bases align to TRBD1. V gave up 0 bases and J gave up 0 bases; unmatched junction bases: 0. CDR3 length: 15 amino acids. The germline CDR1 and CDR2 sequences are SGDLS and YYNGEE. The CDR3 region is CASSVGQGSGNTIYF. The CDR3 DNA reads TGTGCCAGCAGCGTAGGACAGGGCTCTGGAAACACCATATATTTT.

The genes are TRBV19 and TRBJ2-5; tentatively, D is TRBD1 (6 bases). The J call may be in error: the DNA end matches TRBJ2-7 better. Germline-derived CDR1 and CDR2 are LNHDA and SQIVND (reference sequence). This CDR3 region has 14 residues. CDR3: CASRTSGDLDEQYF. For the CDR3, the DNA is TGTGCCAGTAGAACTTCAGGGGATCTGGACGAGCAGTACTTC.